The 22 T cell receptor beta chains presented below share a single source sample, sequenced in a study of human T cells and chemical hapten exposure. TCRdb reprocessed the RACE reads with MiXCR, giving one entry per CDR3 protein. The table includes roughly 42,000 distinct CDR3 sequences, approximately 9.7% detected once. As to time point: patch test 2, 6 weeks after DPC sensitization. Treatment here: therapeutic diphenylcyclopropenone sensitization with weekly scalp DPC. Whole blood, unfractionated, served as the material for total RNA extraction. The sequencing here drew on whole blood, taken in connection with sensitization to the hapten diphenylcyclopropenone (DPC). These receptors were taken from a woman aged 30 to 39 with alopecia areata. Some clones in this sample may be carry-over from other donors' samples.

This clonotype was seen many times. The gene calls are TRBV28 and TRBJ2-7; D remains unclear. The CDR3 totals 11 residues. The germline V gene encodes CDR1 MDHEN and CDR2 SYDVKM. V gave up 5 bases and J gave up 3 bases, with 5 bases separating them. CDR3 nucleotide sequence: TGTGCCAGCAGTAGATTCTACGAGCAGTACTTC. This sequence encodes CASSRFYEQYF. The full variable domain, its missing parts supplied by reference TRBV28 and TRBJ2-7, is DVKVTQSSRYLVKRTGEKVFLECVQDMDHENMFWYRQDPGLGLRLIYFSYDVKMKEKGDIPEGYSVSREKKERFSLILESASTNQTSMYLCASSRFYEQYFGPGTRLTVT.

V usage is TRBV29-1 and J usage is TRBJ1-1; 10 bases are shared with TRBD1. The ends lost 7 bases at V and 11 bases at J; junction bases unmatched: 4. The CDR3 is 10 residues long. Germline lookup yields CDR1 SQVTM and CDR2 ANQGSEA. This chain's CDR3 is CSAGQGNAFF. The CDR3 coding sequence is TGCAGCGCGGGACAGGGGAATGCTTTCTTT.

CDR3 nucleotide sequence: TGTGCCAGCTTCCGTGGAAATTCACCCCTCCACTTT. Its translation is CASFRGNSPLHF. The V gene is TRBV12-3 or TRBV12-4, the J gene TRBJ1-6; no clear D. V dropped 8 bases and J dropped 7 bases, with 9 bases sitting between them. CDR3 length equals 12 residues.

A remark on this clonotype: This may be a read error, as it is one base from a much larger clone. The chain recombines TRBV7-5 with TRBJ2-3; the D call in the table, TRBD1, was not verified against the DNA. TRBV7-5 is a known pseudogene. This CDR3 is built from 20 residues. CDR3 protein: CIFVSEAACERHRRTDTQYF. CDR3 DNA: TGTATCTTTGTGTCAGAAGCCGCCTGTGAAAGACACCGACGGACAGATACGCAGTATTTT.

This CDR3 is CASSTTSGVAGELFF. The CDR3 nucleotides are TGCGCCAGCAGCACGACTAGCGGGGTAGCCGGGGAGCTGTTTTTT. The chain couples TRBV5-1 to TRBJ2-2; 11 bases agree with TRBD2. The germline gives CDR1 SGHRS, CDR2 YFSETQ. Trimming took 4 bases from V and 6 from J; bases not matched to a gene: 5. The CDR3 length is 15 residues.

This clonotype was detected only a few times. The genes are TRBV6-5 and TRBJ2-2; D is unclear. Per the germline V gene, CDR1 is MNHEY and CDR2 is SVGAGI. V was trimmed by 8 bases and J by 6 bases, leaving 7 bases between them. The CDR3 consists of 11 residues. The CDR3 sequence is CASGVAGELFF. DNA of the CDR3: TGTGCCAGCGGGGTTGCCGGGGAGCTGTTTTTT.

This clonotype showed up many times. The chain joins TRBV27 to TRBJ1-6, with unresolved D. The V gene lost 3 bases and the J gene lost 8 bases, with 17 bases spanning the gap. Germline V lookup: CDR1 MNHEY, CDR2 SMNVEV (reference sequence). The CDR3 sequence is 16 residues long. The CDR3 DNA reads TGTGCCAGCAGTTTGGAAGGAAGCTGGAACCATTCACCCCTCCACTTT. Its protein product is CASSLEGSWNHSPLHF.

This clonotype was observed a handful of times. The V gene is TRBV9, the J gene TRBJ1-1; D uncertain. The germline V gene encodes CDR1 SGDLS and CDR2 YYNGEE. Trimming stripped 4 bases from V and 7 bases from J, with 5 bases between. This CDR3 is built from 10 residues. The CDR3 DNA sequence: TGTGCCAGCAGCTCCTATGAAGCTTTCTTT. It translates to CASSSYEAFF.

The chain joins TRBV12-3 or TRBV12-4 to TRBJ1-3, with TRBD1 as a possible D gene (5 bases). The ends were cut back, 5 bases at V and 0 bases at J, with 8 bases in the middle. The CDR3 runs to 14 residues. The chain's CDR3 is CASSTGASGNTIYF. CDR3 in DNA: TGTGCCAGCAGTACAGGAGCCTCTGGAAACACCATATATTTT.

The chain employs TRBV2 and TRBJ2-1, with D hard to call. CDR1 SNHLY and CDR2 FYNNEI come from the germline V gene. The CDR3 has 16 residues. The ends were cut back, 3 bases at V and 4 bases at J, with 16 bases in the middle. CDR3 amino acids: CASSDPQPTRYNEQFF. DNA for the CDR3: TGTGCCAGCAGTGACCCCCAGCCGACGAGGTACAATGAGCAGTTCTTC.

This clonotype occurred many times. This sequence joins TRBV20-1 and TRBJ1-4; D is perhaps TRBD1 (6 bases). CDR1 is DFQATT, CDR2 SNEGSKA, per germline (reference sequence). Trimming cost V 4 bases and J 0 bases, with 6 bases left between them. The CDR3 spans 13 residues. CDR3 in amino acids: CSATGATNEKLFF. The CDR3 DNA reads as TGCAGTGCTACAGGGGCAACTAATGAAAAACTGTTTTTT.

The rearrangement uses TRBV7-2 and TRBJ2-3, with 12 bases matching TRBD2. Germline-derived CDR1 and CDR2 are SGHTA and FQGNSA. The CDR3 is 16 amino acids. The V segment lost 5 bases and the J segment 0 bases; nucleotides outside the gene matches: 3. Here the CDR3 DNA reads TGTGCCAGCAGCCATACTAGCGGGGGGAGCACAGATACGCAGTATTTT. Translation: CASSHTSGGSTDTQYF.

V is TRBV7-2 and J is TRBJ1-2, with a possible D match to TRBD1 (5 bases). V was shortened by 5 bases and J by 0 bases, with 10 bases between the two germline ends. Germline assignment: CDR1 SGHTA and CDR2 FQGNSA. This CDR3 contains 14 residues. The CDR3 region is CASSRGRTNYGYTF. The CDR3 DNA is TGTGCCAGCAGCCGGGGCAGGACTAACTATGGCTACACCTTC. Using reference TRBV7-2 and TRBJ1-2 for the parts outside the CDR3, the full variable domain is GAGVSQSPSNKVTEKGKDVELRCDPISGHTALYWYRQSLGQGLEFLIYFQGNSAPDKSGLPSDRFSAERTGGSVSTLTIQRTQQEDSAVYLCASSRGRTNYGYTFGSGTRLTVV.

This clonotype was detected ten times or more. The V gene is TRBV29-1, the J gene TRBJ2-2, with D perhaps TRBD1 or TRBD2 (5 bases each). Trimming cost V 7 bases and J 3 bases, with 21 bases left between them. The CDR3 length is 16 residues. Germline V CDR1 and CDR2: SQVTM, ANQGSEA. DNA of the CDR3: TGCAGCGGATCGGAAGGGAAGAGGGGCGACACCGGGGAGCTGTTTTTT. Amino acids: CSGSEGKRGDTGELFF.

This clonotype has a handful of counts. The chain is built from TRBV5-1 and TRBJ1-3; D gene ambiguous. Germline-derived CDR1 and CDR2 are SGHRS and YFSETQ. The V and J ends lost 0 bases and 2 bases respectively, with 6 bases between them. The CDR3 is 14 amino acids. The CDR3 loop reads CASSLGVTGNTIYF. CDR3 bases: TGCGCCAGCAGCTTGGGGGTAACTGGAAACACCATATATTTT.

This clonotype was counted at least ten times. The gene calls are TRBV6-1 and TRBJ2-7; D is unclear. Trimming shortened V by 4 bases and J by 4 bases, and 14 bases separated the two germline ends. The germline V gene has CDR1 MNHNS and CDR2 SASEGT. The CDR3 sequence is 14 residues long. CDR3 bases: TGTGCCAGCAGTGGGGAAGGACCCGATTACGAGCAGTACTTC. Its translation is CASSGEGPDYEQYF.

This clonotype has only a few counts. The V gene is TRBV3-2, the J gene TRBJ2-1; TRBD2, the table's D call, was not compared with the DNA. TRBV3-2 is annotated as a pseudogene. The CDR3 extends over 16 amino acids. This CDR3 reads CASSQDGLAAYNEQFF. The CDR3 DNA is TGTGCCAGCAGCCAAGATGGGCTAGCGGCGTACAATGAGCAGTTCTTC.

The V call is TRBV28, the J call TRBJ2-1, with D tentatively TRBD1 (6 bases). V was pared by 3 bases and J by 7 bases, with 13 bases between. Per the germline V gene, CDR1 is MDHEN and CDR2 is SYDVKM. The CDR3 consists of 14 residues. The CDR3 spells CASSFFDRLNEQFF. As DNA, the CDR3 is TGTGCCAGCAGTTTTTTCGACAGGTTGAATGAGCAGTTCTTC.

V is TRBV4-3 and J is TRBJ1-1; D remains ambiguous. The CDR3 is 16 amino acids. Germline CDR1 reads LGHNA; CDR2 reads YSLEER. The V and J ends lost 0 bases and 11 bases respectively, with 22 bases between them. The CDR3 is CASSQDRGEGVFGAFF. The CDR3 region has the DNA TGCGCCAGCAGCCAAGATCGCGGGGAGGGTGTTTTCGGGGCTTTCTTT.

The genes are TRBV29-1 and TRBJ2-4; no reliable D call. There are 16 residues in the CDR3. Germline V gene lookup returns CDR1 SQVTM and CDR2 ANQGSEA. Trimming stripped 4 bases from V and 0 bases from J, with 16 bases between. The CDR3 spells CSVGTRGQRAKNIQYF. The CDR3 coding sequence is TGCAGCGTTGGTACCAGAGGCCAAAGAGCCAAAAACATTCAGTACTTC.

The chain links TRBV28 to TRBJ1-4; no definite D call. Germline values: CDR1 MDHEN, CDR2 SYDVKM. Between the trimmed V and J ends, which lost 4 bases and 8 bases, there was a span of 17 bases. The CDR3 runs to 15 residues. The CDR3 nucleotides read TGTGCCAGCAGTTATGCCCGTACCAAGATGGAAAAACTGTTTTTT. This sequence encodes CASSYARTKMEKLFF.

This clonotype was recorded at least ten times. This sequence joins TRBV30 and TRBJ1-2, with TRBD1 as a possible D gene (6 bases). This CDR3 has 12 amino acids. The V and J ends lost 2 bases and 8 bases respectively, with 12 bases between them. CDR1 and CDR2 from the germline V gene are GTSNPN and SVGIG (reference sequence). The CDR3 loop reads CAWSTGAGGYTF. In nucleotides, the CDR3 is TGTGCCTGGAGTACGGGGGCAGGAGGCTACACCTTC.